This T cell receptor (beta chain) was sequenced during a study of OX40 agonist ivuxolimab in advanced cancers. Germline assignment: CDR1 GTSNPN and CDR2 SVGIG (reference sequence). V gave up 4 bases and J gave up 2 bases; unmatched junction bases: 1. CDR3 length: 12 residues. With regard to this clone: The antigen is not known.

Findings and caveats of the study: Researchers did not determine the expanded peripheral T cells' antigen specificity. Some patients who did not respond also had low normalized T-cell clonal expansion.

TCRdb keeps only in-frame clones here, not all; method: immunoSEQ multiplex PCR. The sample records 90,000 to 120,000 clones, around 93% being singletons. Blood specimens came from baseline, cycle 4 day 1, and cycle 7 day 1. The sequencing used CD4+ or CD8+ T cells sorted from blood, collected in a trial of the OX40 agonist ivuxolimab. This rearrangement joins TRBV30 to TRBJ2-7, with 8 bases matching TRBD1. The clonotype was recovered from an adult with an advanced solid tumor such as melanoma, head and neck, liver or kidney cancer. CDR3 nucleotide sequence: TGTGCCTGGACGACAGGGGCCTACGAGCAGTACTTC. Protein sequence: CAWTTGAYEQYF.